This entry features one T cell receptor (beta chain) sequence. Its specificity is unknown. Sequencing was performed with immunoSEQ multiplex PCR; in TCRdb, only in-frame clones are kept and a portion is missing. Among about 2.3 million clones, over 85% were seen once, and the ten largest hold 0.35% to 0.45%. V was trimmed by 7 bases and J by 4 bases, leaving 11 bases between them. The germline V gene has CDR1 SGHNT and CDR2 YYREEE (reference sequence). This CDR3 spans 13 amino acids. CD4+ cells yielded CD45RA+ naive and CD45RA-negative memory subsets. The data were obtained in a study of shared clonotypes between healthy human individuals. Study conclusions and caveats: The diversity represented, both genetic and in exposure history, was limited by few donors.

The clonotype originates from a man aged 18 to 30 in good health. Some clones in this sample may be carry-over from other donors' samples. Input material: naive CD4+ T cells from PBMCs. The subset: CD45RA+ positively selected. The genes are TRBV5-4 and TRBJ1-4, with a tentative D call TRBD1 (5 bases). DNA for the CDR3: TGTGCCAGCGGGGCTGACCTTAATGAAAAACTGTTTTTT. Protein product: CASGADLNEKLFF.